This is a list of T cell receptor beta chains from one sample in a study of T cell changes during pregnancy in multiple sclerosis. Profiling relied on immunoSEQ multiplex PCR, and the TCRdb table lists in-frame clones only, not all of them. The table lists tens of thousands of clones, roughly nine tenths of them singletons. The sample was CD4+ T cells from peripheral blood mononuclear cells, taken in the third trimester of pregnancy. Every receptor here comes from a female donor with multiple sclerosis, enrolled in a pregnancy study. The CDR3 runs from the conserved cysteine through the conserved F or W. Fields, in order: J gene, V gene, clone size, D gene, CDR3 DNA, CDR3 protein. The D gene is left open where the match is weak. A row's size may be missing; if present it is once, few, many or a size class.

>TRBJ1-1|TRBV18|NA|NA
TGTGCCAGCTCACCGCTCGGGACACTGAACACTGAAGCTTTCTTT
CASSPLGTLNTEAFF
>TRBJ2-5|TRBV14|NA|TRBD2
TGTGCCAGCAGCCAAGACGCGGGGGTAGAGACCCAGTACTTC
CASSQDAGVETQYF
>TRBJ2-7|TRBV30|NA|NA
TGTGCCTGGAGTCGGGAGTTCGAGCAGTACTTC
CAWSREFEQYF
>TRBJ2-7|TRBV6-1|NA|TRBD2
TGTGCCAGCTCCTTGGGGGGGGAGCAGCAGTACTTC
CASSLGGEQQYF
>TRBJ2-1|TRBV6-5|NA|NA
TGTGCCAGCAGTCATCCCTTCCGGGGAGAGCAGTTCTTC
CASSHPFRGEQFF
>TRBJ2-7|TRBV7-2|NA|NA
TGTGCCAGCAGTACGTTCAGGGTGAGTGGTTCCTACGAGCAGTACTTC
CASSTFRVSGSYEQYF
>TRBJ2-5|TRBV7-6|NA|TRBD2
TGTGCCAGCAGCTTAGGCCTGGCGAGCGGGGGAGGACTAGAGACCCAGTACTTC
CASSLGLASGGGLETQYF
>TRBJ1-2|TRBV27|NA|NA
TGTGCCAGCACCCCCTTGGGGCAGGGGACCTATGGCTACACCTTC
CASTPLGQGTYGYTF
>TRBJ2-3|TRBV18|NA|TRBD1
TGTGCCAGCTCACGAACGACAGGGGGGTTAGATACGCAGTATTTT
CASSRTTGGLDTQYF
>TRBJ2-1|TRBV10-2|once|TRBD2
TGCGCCAGCAGCCAAGCGGGGTCCCCGGATGAGCAGTTCTTC
CASSQAGSPDEQFF
>TRBJ2-7|TRBV18|NA|NA
TGTGCCAGCTCAAAAGGGCCTAGCGAAACCTACGAGCAGTACTTC
CASSKGPSETYEQYF
>TRBJ2-5|TRBV10-3|NA|NA
TGTGCCACTTTGGATTCTCAGGTCCAAGAGACCCAGTACTTC
CATLDSQVQETQYF
>TRBJ2-3|TRBV18|NA|NA
TGTGCCAGCTCACCGGCAGGACAGTTCATTCTGGGAGATACGCAGTATTTT
CASSPAGQFILGDTQYF
>TRBJ1-3|TRBV30|NA|NA
TGTGCCTGGAGTGTACATTCGAGGGGAAACACCATATATTTT
CAWSVHSRGNTIYF
>TRBJ2-2|TRBV28|NA|TRBD1
TGTGCCAGCAGTTCGGCCGGGACAGGGGTAACCGGGGAGCTGTTTTTT
CASSSAGTGVTGELFF
>TRBJ2-2|TRBV19|NA|TRBD1
TGTGCCAGTAGTATAGGCGGGACAGGAGGGAGCGGGGAGCTGTTTTTT
CASSIGGTGGSGELFF
>TRBJ1-1|TRBV10-3|few|NA
TGTGCCATCAGTCGGGGACAGAACACTGAAGCTTTCTTT
CAISRGQNTEAFF
>TRBJ1-1|TRBV30|NA|NA
TGTGCCTGGAGTGTATGGGGCGGGAAGGACACTGAAGCTTTCTTT
CAWSVWGGKDTEAFF
>TRBJ2-6|TRBV30|NA|NA
TGTGCCTGGAGTGGATGGGCAGGGCCAAACTCTGGGGCCAACGTCCTGACTTTC
CAWSGWAGPNSGANVLTF
>TRBJ2-2|TRBV7-2|NA|TRBD2
TGTGCCAGCAGCTTGCGCGCGGGGCGGGGGGACACCGGGGAGCTGTTTTTT
CASSLRAGRGDTGELFF
>TRBJ1-4|TRBV2|NA|NA
TGTGCCAGCAGTGTCCTACAGGGACCTAATGAAAAACTGTTTTTT
CASSVLQGPNEKLFF
>TRBJ1-1|TRBV28|NA|NA
TGTGGGGCGCAACCCCTGGGGGGAAACACTGAAGCTTTCTTT
CGAQPLGGNTEAFF
>TRBJ2-5|TRBV5-1|NA|TRBD2
TGCGCCAGCAGCTTCGGGACTAGCGTTCAAGAGACCCAGTACTTC
CASSFGTSVQETQYF
>TRBJ1-1|TRBV30|NA|TRBD1
TGTGCCTGGAGTTTTACAGGGGACACTGAAGCTTTCTTT
CAWSFTGDTEAFF
>TRBJ2-5|TRBV19|once|NA
TGTGCCAGCCACGATCGGGAATGGGAGACCCAGTACTTC
CASHDREWETQYF
>TRBJ2-7|TRBV18|NA|NA
TGTGCCAGCTCACCACGATGGGGGGAAGTAAACGAGCAGTACTTC
CASSPRWGEVNEQYF
>TRBJ2-1|TRBV30|NA|TRBD2
TGTGCCTGCACTAGCGGGAGTGGCAATGAGCAGTTCTTC
CACTSGSGNEQFF
>TRBJ2-4|TRBV7-2|NA|NA
TGTGCCAGCAGCTTTGCCGAGAACATTCAGTACTTC
CASSFAENIQYF
>TRBJ2-1|TRBV19|NA|TRBD2
TGTGCCAGTAGGAGGGGTGTGGGGGGGACTAGCTCCTACAATGAGCAGTTCTTC
CASRRGVGGTSSYNEQFF
>TRBJ1-2|TRBV27|NA|NA
TGTGCCAGCAGTACCCTATCAGGGTTGCGTGGCTACACCTTC
CASSTLSGLRGYTF
>TRBJ2-7|TRBV14|few|NA
TGTGCCAGCAGCCTGCGTGAGAGATACGAGCAGTACTTC
CASSLRERYEQYF
>TRBJ2-5|TRBV7-2|NA|NA
TGTGCCAGCAGCTCCCAACGACTAGAACGAGAGACCCAGTACTTC
CASSSQRLERETQYF
>TRBJ1-3|TRBV4-3|NA|NA
TGCGCCAGCAGCCAAATGAGGTTGGTGGGGCAGTCTACTAGAAACACCATATATTTT
CASSQMRLVGQSTRNTIYF
>TRBJ2-3|TRBV6-1|NA|TRBD1
TGTGCCAGCCGAACAGGGACAGCAGTTGCAGATACGCAGTATTTT
CASRTGTAVADTQYF
>TRBJ1-1|TRBV5-1|NA|TRBD1
TGCGCCAGCAGCTCCGGGACAGGGGGCACTGAAGCTTTCTTT
CASSSGTGGTEAFF
>TRBJ2-1|TRBV2|NA|NA
TGTGCCAGCAGGGTTGGTGCGCTTTACAATGAGCAGTTCTTC
CASRVGALYNEQFF
>TRBJ1-1|TRBV19|NA|TRBD1
TGTGCCAGTAGAGCACAGGGGGCGAATTTCCCTGAAGCTTTCTTT
CASRAQGANFPEAFF
>TRBJ2-7|TRBV7-9|once|NA
TGTGCCAGCAGCTTAGAGGCCCCCACAGGCTACGAGCAGTACTTC
CASSLEAPTGYEQYF
>TRBJ2-2|TRBV7-2|once|NA
TGTGCCAGCAGCCATCAGCGTCGGGAGTCGAACACCGGGGAGCTGTTTTTT
CASSHQRRESNTGELFF
>TRBJ2-2|TRBV2|NA|NA
TGTGCCAGCAGTGGGATCCAGGGGCCGACCGGGGAGCTGTTTTTT
CASSGIQGPTGELFF
>TRBJ2-7|TRBV7-2|NA|TRBD2
TGTGCCAGCAGCCTAGCGACTAGCGGCCTATACGAGCAGTACTTC
CASSLATSGLYEQYF
>TRBJ2-5|TRBV5-1|NA|NA
TGCGCCAGCACGGCGGCTTCTCAAGAGACCCAGTACTTC
CASTAASQETQYF
>TRBJ1-1|TRBV30|medium-sized|NA
TGTGCCTGGAGTGTTATTCTCCCGGCAGGGTGGCACACTGAAGCTTTCTTT
CAWSVILPAGWHTEAFF
>TRBJ2-3|TRBV5-1|NA|NA
TGCGCCAGCAGACAGGGTTTGAGGACAGATACGCAGTATTTT
CASRQGLRTDTQYF
>TRBJ1-1|TRBV5-1|NA|TRBD1
TGCGCCAGCAGCCGAACCTCCGGGACAGGGTATGTCCCTGAAGCTTTCTTT
CASSRTSGTGYVPEAFF
>TRBJ2-1|TRBV30|NA|NA
TGTGCCTGGAGGCCGGCTAGTGCCTACAATGAGCAGTTCTTC
CAWRPASAYNEQFF
>TRBJ2-3|TRBV7-2|NA|TRBD1
TGTGCCAGCAGTATGAGGGGGCGGCCAGATACGCAGTATTTT
CASSMRGRPDTQYF
>TRBJ1-1|TRBV6-5|NA|NA
TGTGCCAGCATTAGTGTACGCTACACTGAAGCTTTCTTT
CASISVRYTEAFF
>TRBJ2-7|TRBV27|NA|NA
TGTGCCAGCAGTTTATCAGCCGACTCCTACGAGCAGTACTTC
CASSLSADSYEQYF
>TRBJ2-5|TRBV6-1|NA|NA
TGTGCCAGCAGTGATAGCTGGGGCGGACAAGAGACCCAGTACTTC
CASSDSWGGQETQYF
>TRBJ2-7|TRBV11-1|NA|NA
TGTGCCAGCAGCTTAGTTCAGGGATTCTACGAGCAGTACTTC
CASSLVQGFYEQYF
>TRBJ2-7|TRBV5-1|once|TRBD1
TGCGCCAGCAGCGCCGGGACAGAGACAAACGAGCAGTACTTC
CASSAGTETNEQYF
>TRBJ1-2|TRBV9|once|NA
TGTGCCAGCAGCGTAGATCCTGTCGACAGCTATGGCTACACCTTC
CASSVDPVDSYGYTF
>TRBJ2-7|TRBV12-5|NA|TRBD2
TGTGCTAGTGGTTTGGTCCTTACGCATGTCCTCGTTAGCGGGGTGGATAGGTACGAGCAGTACTTC
CASGLVLTHVLVSGVDRYEQYF
>TRBJ2-3|TRBV5-8|NA|TRBD1
TGTGCCAGCAGCCTTGGACAGGGGGAATCAGATACGCAGTATTTT
CASSLGQGESDTQYF
>TRBJ2-3|TRBV7-3|NA|TRBD1
TGTGCCAGCAGCTCGACAGGGGAAAACACAGATACGCAGTATTTT
CASSSTGENTDTQYF
>TRBJ1-1|TRBV18|few|TRBD1
TGTGCCAGCTCGCAGGGACAGTTCACTGAAGCTTTCTTT
CASSQGQFTEAFF
>TRBJ2-7|TRBV7-2|NA|NA
TGTGCCAGCAGCTTATCCCGCGAGCAGTACTTC
CASSLSREQYF